This T cell receptor beta chain is drawn from a study of blood T cell repertoires in COVID-19. Overall study context: Collection of acute and convalescent COVID-19 samples took place in the United States, Italy and Spain. T cells, B-cell-depleted T cells, or PBMCs provided the cDNA or gDNA that served as material.

During active infection, Seattle patients enrolled and were then monitored through disease. Per the study methods: Reference gene primer amplification in the assay estimated nucleated cell counts. Produced via immunoSEQ multiplex PCR; TCRdb's table is partial and in-frame only. That table gives V, J and clone size, and the DNA gave D and trimming. Altogether over 100,000 clones are present, roughly 86% being singletons, with the ten largest covering 11%. The germline CDR1 and CDR2 sequences are ENHRY and SYGVKD. Unmatched junction bases numbered 5, after V lost 4 bases and J lost 4 bases. CDR3 length: 16 amino acids.

The genes are TRBV10-3 and TRBJ2-6; 9 bases map to TRBD1. The material sequenced was peripheral blood. The TCR sequence derives from a woman aged 65 to 85 with COVID-19, enrolled during active disease. The CDR3: CAISAQGAEGANVLTF. The CDR3 nucleotides are TGTGCCATCAGTGCACAGGGGGCGGAAGGGGCCAACGTCCTGACTTTC.